This TCR beta chain is drawn from a study of blood T cell repertoires in COVID-19. The overall study: The cDNA or gDNA used as material had been derived from T cells, B-cell-depleted T cells, or PBMCs.

Participants came from about two dozen US areas, aged about 18 to 100 years. Cohort allocation depended upon clinical history that participants reported. Sequencing was performed with immunoSEQ multiplex PCR; in TCRdb, only in-frame clones are kept and a portion is missing. Among over 150,000 clones listed, 79% were seen once. CDR1 and CDR2 (germline): MNHNY, SVGAGI (reference sequence). V lost 6 bases to trimming and J lost 7 bases; unmatched junction nucleotides: 4. CDR3 length: 14 amino acids. The chain is built from TRBV6-6 and TRBJ1-6, with 9 positions matching TRBD1. The TCR originated in a woman aged 70-85 years in a cohort exposed to, infected with or recovered from COVID-19 (not recorded which). What was sequenced was PBMCs or T cells enriched from blood (not recorded which). The CDR3 region is CASRPGQGNSPLHF. CDR3 DNA sequence: TGTGCCAGCAGGCCCGGACAGGGGAATTCACCCCTCCACTTT.